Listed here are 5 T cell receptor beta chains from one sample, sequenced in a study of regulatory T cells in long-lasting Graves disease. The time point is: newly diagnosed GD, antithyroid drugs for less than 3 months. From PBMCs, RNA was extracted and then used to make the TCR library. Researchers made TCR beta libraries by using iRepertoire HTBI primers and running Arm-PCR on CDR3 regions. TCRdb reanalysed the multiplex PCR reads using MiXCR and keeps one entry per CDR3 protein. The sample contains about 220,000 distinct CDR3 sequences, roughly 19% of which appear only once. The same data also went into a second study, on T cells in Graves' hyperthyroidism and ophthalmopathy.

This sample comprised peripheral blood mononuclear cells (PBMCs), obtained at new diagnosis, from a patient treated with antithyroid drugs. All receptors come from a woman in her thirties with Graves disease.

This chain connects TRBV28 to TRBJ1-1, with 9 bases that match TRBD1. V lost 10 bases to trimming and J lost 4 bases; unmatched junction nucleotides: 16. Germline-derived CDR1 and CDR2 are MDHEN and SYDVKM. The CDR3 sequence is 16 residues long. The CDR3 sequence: CATFTGGVGVTTEAFF. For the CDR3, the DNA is TGTGCCACCTTCACAGGGGGCGTGGGGGTAACCACTGAAGCTTTCTTT.

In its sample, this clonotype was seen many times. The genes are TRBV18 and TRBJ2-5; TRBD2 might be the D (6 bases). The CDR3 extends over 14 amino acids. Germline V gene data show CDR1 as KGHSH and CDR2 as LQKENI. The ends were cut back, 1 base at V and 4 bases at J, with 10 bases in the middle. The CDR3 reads CASSPRGDRETQYF. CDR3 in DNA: TGTGCCAGCTCACCACGCGGGGATAGAGAGACCCAGTACTTC.

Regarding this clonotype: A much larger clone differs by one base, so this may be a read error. CDR3 sequence (DNA): TGTGCCAGCAGCTTCCTCACTAGCGGGAACTTCAGTGAGCAGTTCTTC. It encodes CASSFLTSGNFSEQFF. This chain links TRBV11-2 with TRBJ2-1; 10 bases are a match to TRBD2. The CDR3 runs to 16 residues. The germline CDR1 and CDR2 sequences are SGHAT and FQNNGV. V shed 3 bases, J shed 9 bases, and the junction held 11 bases outside the gene matches.

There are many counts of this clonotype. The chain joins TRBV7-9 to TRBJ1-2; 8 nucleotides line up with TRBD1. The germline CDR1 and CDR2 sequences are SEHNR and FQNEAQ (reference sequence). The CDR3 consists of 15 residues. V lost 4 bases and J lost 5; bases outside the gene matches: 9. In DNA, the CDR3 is TGTGCCAGCAGCTCGACTCAGGGGGCGAGGTATGGCTACACCTTC. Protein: CASSSTQGARYGYTF.

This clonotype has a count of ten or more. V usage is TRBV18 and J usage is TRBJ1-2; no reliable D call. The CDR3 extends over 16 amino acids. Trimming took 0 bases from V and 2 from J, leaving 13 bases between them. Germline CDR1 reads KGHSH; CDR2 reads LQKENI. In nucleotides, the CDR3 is TGTGCCAGCTCACCACCCTGGGGAAGTGTAAACTATGGCTACACCTTC. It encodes CASSPPWGSVNYGYTF.